This entry concerns a single T cell receptor (beta chain). The same CDR3 arises from other DNA sequences in this sample as well. This entry belongs to a study of shared T cell receptors in the human thymus. Assay used: immunoSEQ multiplex PCR; TCRdb lists only in-frame clones, some missing. The sample yields 700,000 or so clones, 70% to 90% seen once. These records were also assigned to another study, of human thymus T cells. Per that paper: All donors were healthy Finnish infants who were undergoing corrective surgery to treat congenital heart defects. Thymus specimens were resections from corrective heart surgery. As related research reported, thymic repertoires overlapped highly among unrelated individuals.

The TCR comes from a girl under three years old with a congenital heart defect. The sequenced material came from thymocytes.

In DNA, the CDR3 is TGTGCCAGCAGCCTGGGAGGTGGCACTGAAGCTTTCTTT. Translating gives CASSLGGGTEAFF. The rearrangement joins TRBV7-9 to TRBJ1-1, with unresolved D. Germline V gives CDR1 SEHNR, CDR2 FQNEAQ (reference sequence). This CDR3 has 13 amino acids. The germline V and J ends were trimmed by 5 bases and 4 bases, with 11 bases remaining between them.